This T cell receptor beta chain was recovered during a study of blood T cell repertoires in COVID-19. Study background: The origin of the acute and convalescent COVID-19 samples was the United States, Italy and Spain. The analysed material was cDNA or gDNA that came from T cells, B-cell-depleted T cells, or PBMCs.

TCRdb keeps only in-frame clones here, not all; method: immunoSEQ multiplex PCR. Of 60,000 to 85,000 clones in the sample, 87% were seen once. The CDR3 is made up of 15 amino acids. Germline V gene sequence: CDR1 WSHSY, CDR2 SAAADI. V shed 7 bases and J shed 0 bases, with 16 bases lying between them. Seattle-derived patients entered the study during active infection and were followed longitudinally. The receptor comes from a woman in her 50s with COVID-19, enrolled during active disease. Sequenced input: peripheral blood. The chain employs TRBV10-2 and TRBJ2-7; possibly TRBD1 for D (5 bases). The CDR3 DNA is TGCGCCAGCATACAGGCGCCGTTAAGCTCCTACGAGCAGTACTTC. Protein product: CASIQAPLSSYEQYF.